The 6 T cell receptor beta chains below were found in one sample sequenced in a study of blood T cell repertoires in COVID-19. Some clones are missing from TCRdb's copy, which holds only in-frame ones; the method was immunoSEQ multiplex PCR. The sample contains under 140,000 clones, about 90% of which appear only once. Sequencing was carried out using peripheral blood. The source is a human donor in a cohort sampled during active COVID-19.

This chain connects TRBV5-8 to TRBJ1-5, with D perhaps matching TRBD1 (5 bases). This CDR3 comprises 14 residues. Germline loops: CDR1 SGHTS, CDR2 YDEGEE. V gave up 4 bases and J gave up 7 bases, with 15 bases separating them. The chain's CDR3 is CASSVRTPGQPQHF. The CDR3 region has the DNA TGTGCCAGCAGCGTGAGGACACCCGGGCAGCCCCAGCATTTT.

The chain has TRBV28 and TRBJ1-6; D is unresolved. The V end lost 4 bases, the J end lost 7 bases, and 5 bases lay between the germline ends. The CDR3 loop spans 12 amino acids. From germline, CDR1 is MDHEN and CDR2 SYDVKM. The CDR3 sequence: CASSYRNSPLHF. DNA of the CDR3: TGTGCCAGCAGTTACAGAAATTCACCCCTCCACTTT. The full variable domain, with the rest looked up from reference TRBV28 and TRBJ1-6, is DVKVTQSSRYLVKRTGEKVFLECVQDMDHENMFWYRQDPGLGLRLIYFSYDVKMKEKGDIPEGYSVSREKKERFSLILESASTNQTSMYLCASSYRNSPLHFGNGTRLTVT.

V is TRBV3-1 (or the pseudogene TRBV3-2) and J is TRBJ1-5; the D is unclear. The CDR3 runs 14 residues. In germline, CDR1 is LGHDT, CDR2 YNNKEL (reference sequence). V shed 2 bases and J shed 6 bases, with 11 bases lying between them. The CDR3 nucleotides read TGTGCCAGCAGCCAAAATCCCCCGGGTCAGCCCCAGCATTTT. Its translation is CASSQNPPGQPQHF.

The V call is TRBV5-1, the J call TRBJ1-5; possibly TRBD1 for D (5 bases). V lost 0 bases and J lost 0, with 10 bases in between. Germline assignment: CDR1 SGHRS and CDR2 YFSETQ. CDR3 length: 16 amino acids. As DNA, the CDR3 is TGCGCCAGCAGCTTGGGGGGCGGCAATAGCAATCAGCCCCAGCATTTT. Residues: CASSLGGGNSNQPQHF.

This chain connects TRBV7-9 to TRBJ2-3, with TRBD1 as a possible D gene (6 bases). CDR3 length: 15 residues. The V end lost 1 base, the J end lost 1 base, and 9 bases lay between the germline ends. The germline V gene has CDR1 SEHNR and CDR2 FQNEAQ (reference sequence). The CDR3 protein is CASSLGAGGTDTQYF. The CDR3 region has the DNA TGTGCCAGCAGCTTAGGGGCAGGGGGCACAGATACGCAGTATTTT.

V gene TRBV29-1 combines with J gene TRBJ2-4; D is perhaps TRBD1 (6 bases). Trimming removed 7 bases at V and 3 bases at J, with 19 bases between. Looked up from germline, CDR1 is SQVTM and CDR2 is ANQGSEA. This CDR3 region has 15 residues. The CDR3 DNA reads as TGCAGCGCCGTAGACAGGTTATTAGGCAAAAACATTCAGTACTTC. It yields the protein CSAVDRLLGKNIQYF.